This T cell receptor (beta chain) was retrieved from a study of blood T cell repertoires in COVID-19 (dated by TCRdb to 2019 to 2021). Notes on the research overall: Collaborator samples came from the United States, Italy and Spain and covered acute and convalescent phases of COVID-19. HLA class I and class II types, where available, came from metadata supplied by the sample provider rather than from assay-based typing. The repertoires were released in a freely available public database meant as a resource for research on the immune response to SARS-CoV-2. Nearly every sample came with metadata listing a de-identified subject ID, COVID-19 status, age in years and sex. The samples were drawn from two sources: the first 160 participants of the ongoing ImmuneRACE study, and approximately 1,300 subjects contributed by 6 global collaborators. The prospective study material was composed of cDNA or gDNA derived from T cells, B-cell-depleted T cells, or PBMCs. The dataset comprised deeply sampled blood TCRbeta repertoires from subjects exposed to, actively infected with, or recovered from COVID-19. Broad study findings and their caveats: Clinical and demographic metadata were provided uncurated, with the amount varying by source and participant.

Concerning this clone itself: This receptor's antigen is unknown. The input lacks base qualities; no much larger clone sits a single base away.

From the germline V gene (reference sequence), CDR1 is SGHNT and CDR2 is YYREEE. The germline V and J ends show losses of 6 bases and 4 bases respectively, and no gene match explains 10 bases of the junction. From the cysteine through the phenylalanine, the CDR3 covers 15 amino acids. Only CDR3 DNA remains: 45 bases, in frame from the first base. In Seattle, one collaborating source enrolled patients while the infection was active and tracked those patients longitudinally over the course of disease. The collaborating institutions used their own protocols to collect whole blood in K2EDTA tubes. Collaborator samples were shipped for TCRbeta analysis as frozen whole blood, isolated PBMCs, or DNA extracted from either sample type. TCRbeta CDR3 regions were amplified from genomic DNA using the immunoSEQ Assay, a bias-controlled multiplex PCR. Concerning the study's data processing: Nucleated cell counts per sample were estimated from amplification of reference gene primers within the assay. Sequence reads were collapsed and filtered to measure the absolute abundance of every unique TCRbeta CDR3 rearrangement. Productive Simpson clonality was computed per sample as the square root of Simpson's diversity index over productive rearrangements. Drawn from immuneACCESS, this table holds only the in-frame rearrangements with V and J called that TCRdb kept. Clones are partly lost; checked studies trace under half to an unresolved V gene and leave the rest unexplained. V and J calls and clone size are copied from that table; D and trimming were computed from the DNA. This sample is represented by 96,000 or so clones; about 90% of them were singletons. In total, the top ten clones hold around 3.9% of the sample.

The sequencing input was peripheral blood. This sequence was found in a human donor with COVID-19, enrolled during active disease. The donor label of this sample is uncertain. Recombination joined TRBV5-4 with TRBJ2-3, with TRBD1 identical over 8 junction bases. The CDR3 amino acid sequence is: CASTLRTGSADTQYF. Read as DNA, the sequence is TGTGCCAGCACCTTACGGACAGGGAGCGCAGATACGCAGTATTTT.